The 5 T cell receptor beta chains reported below all come from one sample, sequenced in a study of blood T cells in healthy people across ages. Primed by a sample-barcoded 5' primer and a J-beta primer mix, a second PCR proceeded for roughly 6 to 12 cycles. TCRdb itself ran the 5' RACE reads through MiXCR, one entry per CDR3 protein. The sample has around 800,000 distinct CDR3 sequences, around 50% seen once; the top ten hold 15% to 20%. The sequenced material came from blood. The source is a man at least 80 years old in good health.

The chain joins TRBV10-3 to TRBJ2-3; 13 nucleotides align to TRBD2. Looked up from germline, CDR1 is ENHRY and CDR2 is SYGVKD. There are 16 residues in the CDR3. V was clipped by 7 bases and J by 2 bases; unmatched bases: 6. CDR3 sequence: CAIKTGTSGVTDTQYF. CDR3 sequence (DNA): TGTGCCATCAAAACAGGGACTAGCGGGGTCACAGATACGCAGTATTTT.

This clonotype was picked up a small number of times. The chain is built from TRBV14 and TRBJ2-4, with D possibly being TRBD2 (6 bases). The J call may be wrong; the DNA end is better matched by TRBJ2-7. Germline V lookup: CDR1 SGHDN, CDR2 FVKESK. CDR3 size: 16 residues. This chain's CDR3 is CASSQDLPGTGHEQYF. The CDR3 coding sequence is TGTGCCAGCAGCCAAGATCTCCCAGGGACTGGGCACGAGCAGTACTTC.

This clonotype was seen a few times. The chain couples TRBV12-3 or TRBV12-4 to TRBJ2-7; the D is unclear. The CDR3 loop spans 14 amino acids. The germline V and J ends were trimmed by 2 bases and 6 bases, with 14 bases remaining between them. Written as DNA, the CDR3 is TGTGCCAGCAGTTTAACGGCTCCGGTTGGCGAGCAGTACTTC. It translates to CASSLTAPVGEQYF.

This chain connects TRBV9 to TRBJ2-1; D not certain. V shed 0 bases and J shed 10 bases, with 8 bases lying between them. CDR1 and CDR2 from the germline V gene are SGDLS and YYNGEE. The CDR3 totals 12 residues. The CDR3 bases are TGTGCCAGCAGCGTAGGCGTAAGAGAGCAGTTCTTC. Its protein is CASSVGVREQFF.

The gene calls are TRBV7-2 and TRBJ2-1; TRBD2 matches 9 bases. V shed 8 bases and J 4 bases; nucleotides not matched to a gene: 9. Germline V gives CDR1 SGHTA, CDR2 FQGNSA. This CDR3 spans 15 amino acids. This CDR3 reads CASGVTSGVYNEQFF. The CDR3 DNA reads as TGTGCCAGCGGCGTGACTAGCGGAGTTTACAATGAGCAGTTCTTC.